The present T cell receptor (beta chain) was sequenced within a study of response to subunit inactivated influenza vaccine. TCRdb used MiXCR to reprocess the RT-PCR reads, holding one entry per CDR3 protein. The sample lists 500,000 to 750,000 distinct CDR3 sequences; 14% were seen once. Deletions cut 1 base from V and 3 bases from J, with 7 bases between. The V gene's germline CDR1 is SGHDN and CDR2 FVKESK. This CDR3 is 13 amino acids long. This clonotype was counted only a few times. This receptor was identified in a man aged 50 or older who received an inactivated influenza vaccine. Sequences were derived from PBMCs from blood, sampled approximately 12 days after vaccination. V and J are TRBV14 and TRBJ2-7; no reliable D call. CDR3 residues: CASSQVANYEQYF. In DNA, the CDR3 is TGTGCCAGCAGCCAAGTGGCGAACTACGAGCAGTACTTC.